Listed below are T cell receptor beta chains from one sample, sequenced in a study of shared clonotypes between healthy human individuals. Data came from immunoSEQ multiplex PCR; TCRdb stores just in-frame clones and leaves some out. The table lists roughly 480,000 clones, 79% of them singletons. Material for sequencing was PBMCs. These receptors were obtained from a woman aged 40 to 50 in good health. Some clones in this sample may be carry-over from other donors' samples. CDR3s include the opening cysteine and the closing phenylalanine or tryptophan. The D gene is left open where the match is weak. Expanded clones are given a class, and other clones once, few, many or no size at all.

cdr3_aa	cdr3_nt	clone_size	d_call	v_call	j_call
CASSTGTSGTDEQYF	TGCGCCAGCAGCACGGGGACTAGCGGGACAGACGAGCAGTACTTC	-	TRBD2	TRBV5-1	TRBJ2-7
CASSLSLAGVGEQYF	TGTGCCAGCAGTTTATCTCTAGCGGGAGTGGGCGAGCAGTACTTC	-	TRBD2	TRBV27	TRBJ2-7
CASSFINSPLHF	TGTGCCAGCAGCTTCATCAATTCACCCCTCCACTTT	few	-	TRBV11-2	TRBJ1-6
CASSPRGYLRGSGGTDTQYF	TGTGCCAGCAGCCCCCGGGGCTACCTGAGGGGTAGCGGAGGGACAGATACGCAGTATTTT	once	-	TRBV9	TRBJ2-3
CASRGSPGQGGDTQYF	TGTGCCAGCAGAGGCTCACCCGGACAGGGGGGCGATACGCAGTATTTT	-	TRBD1	TRBV5-4	TRBJ2-3
CAWSDASGEQYF	TGTGCCTGGAGTGACGCAAGCGGCGAGCAGTACTTC	-	-	TRBV30	TRBJ2-7
CAWSVLQGNSPLHF	TGTGCCTGGAGTGTATTACAGGGTAATTCACCCCTCCACTTT	-	-	TRBV30	TRBJ1-6
CASSPGQVNTEAFF	TGTGCCAGTAGCCCGGGACAGGTGAACACTGAAGCTTTCTTT	-	TRBD1	TRBV19	TRBJ1-1
CASSEGLAEPNEQFF	TGTGCCAGCAGTGAGGGTCTAGCGGAACCCAATGAGCAGTTCTTC	few	TRBD2	TRBV6-4	TRBJ2-1
CASRTSGSIYEQYF	TGTGCCAGCCGGACTAGCGGGAGTATTTACGAGCAGTACTTC	-	TRBD2	TRBV6-1	TRBJ2-7
CASSYEAGTGTDTQYF	TGTGCCAGCAGTTACGAAGCAGGGACGGGTACAGATACGCAGTATTTT	-	-	TRBV6-5	TRBJ2-3
CASSPWTSGTNEQFF	TGTGCCAGTAGTCCGTGGACTAGCGGGACCAATGAGCAGTTCTTC	-	TRBD2	TRBV19	TRBJ2-1
CATSRLQGYGELFF	TGTGCCACCAGCAGACTACAGGGATACGGGGAGCTGTTTTTT	-	-	TRBV15	TRBJ2-2
CASSPGKGTNEKLFF	TGCGCCAGCAGCCCAGGGAAAGGGACTAATGAAAAACTGTTTTTT	-	-	TRBV5-1	TRBJ1-4
CASTSGTSIWIYGYTF	TGTGCCAGCACCTCCGGTACCTCTATTTGGATCTATGGCTACACCTTC	-	-	TRBV7-9	TRBJ1-2
CASSNNRGRYTF	TGTGCCAGTAGTAACAACAGGGGGAGGTACACCTTC	-	TRBD1	TRBV19	TRBJ1-2
CASSPVEGIPGEQFF	TGTGCCAGCAGCCCCGTGGAGGGTATTCCGGGTGAGCAGTTCTTC	-	-	TRBV7-9	TRBJ2-1
CASTRTQGGNYGYTF	TGTGCCAGTACACGAACCCAGGGGGGAAACTATGGCTACACCTTC	-	TRBD1	TRBV19	TRBJ1-2
CASRFGLNQPQHF	TGTGCCAGTAGGTTCGGTCTCAATCAGCCCCAGCATTTT	-	-	TRBV19	TRBJ1-5
CASSIKTSSYEQYF	TGTGCCAGCAGTATCAAGACTAGCTCATACGAGCAGTACTTC	few	TRBD2	TRBV27	TRBJ2-7
CASSPTLAASYNEQFF	TGTGCCAGCAGCCCTACCCTAGCGGCCTCCTACAATGAGCAGTTCTTC	once	TRBD2	TRBV5-4	TRBJ2-1
CAISGATSGDTDTQYF	TGTGCCATCAGTGGGGCGACTAGCGGGGACACAGATACGCAGTATTTT	-	TRBD2	TRBV10-3	TRBJ2-3
CASSLDRPGNEQFF	TGTGCCAGCAGCTTAGATAGGCCTGGCAATGAGCAGTTCTTC	-	-	TRBV11-3	TRBJ2-1
CASSIQQGFGNQPQHF	TGTGCCAGCAGTATTCAACAGGGATTTGGCAATCAGCCCCAGCATTTT	-	-	TRBV28	TRBJ1-5
CASSQEPGGWTEAFF	TGCGCCAGCAGCCAAGAACCAGGGGGGTGGACTGAAGCTTTCTTT	few	TRBD1	TRBV4-1	TRBJ1-1
CASSIDPASGANVLTF	TGTGCCAGCAGCATCGATCCCGCCTCTGGGGCCAACGTCCTGACTTTC	-	-	TRBV7-2	TRBJ2-6
CASSLPGDTYGYTF	TGTGCCAGCAGTCTTCCGGGAGACACGTATGGCTACACCTTC	-	-	TRBV28	TRBJ1-2
CAWSGTLAKNIQYF	TGTGCCTGGAGTGGTACCCTAGCCAAAAACATTCAGTACTTC	-	-	TRBV30	TRBJ2-4
CASSIGTAAYNSPLHF	TGTGCCAGTAGTATCGGGACGGCAGCCTATAATTCACCCCTCCACTTT	-	-	TRBV19	TRBJ1-6
CASRMGGKETQYF	TGTGCCAGCAGAATGGGAGGCAAAGAGACCCAGTACTTC	-	-	TRBV28	TRBJ2-5
CASSLGMARQETQYF	TGTGCCAGCAGCTTAGGGATGGCGCGACAAGAGACCCAGTACTTC	-	-	TRBV11-3	TRBJ2-5
CASSLAGVMTDTQYF	TGCGCCAGCAGCTTGGCGGGAGTAATGACAGATACGCAGTATTTT	-	-	TRBV5-1	TRBJ2-3
CASSSMSWLQPQHF	TGTGCCAGCAGTTCCATGTCCTGGCTCCAGCCCCAGCATTTT	-	-	TRBV28	TRBJ1-5
CASSPGTGYGYTF	TGTGCCAGCAGCCCGGGTACGGGTTATGGCTACACCTTC	-	-	TRBV6-1	TRBJ1-2
CASSPTAVHEQFF	TGTGCCAGCAGCCCGACAGCCGTCCATGAGCAGTTCTTC	-	-	TRBV7-9	TRBJ2-1
CASSPGQTYEQYF	TGTGCCAGCAGCCCGGGACAAACCTACGAGCAGTACTTC	-	-	TRBV28	TRBJ2-7
CALGSGSGEQYF	TGTGCACTGGGTAGCGGGTCGGGCGAGCAGTACTTC	few	TRBD2	TRBV7-2	TRBJ2-7
CASSFGGTMNTEAFF	TGTGCCAGCAGTTTTGGGGGCACCATGAACACTGAAGCTTTCTTT	once	-	TRBV28	TRBJ1-1
CASSQEWQNTIYF	TGTGCCAGCAGCCAAGAGTGGCAGAACACCATATATTTT	-	-	TRBV14	TRBJ1-3
CASSSQGGRYEQYF	TGTGCCAGCAGCTCGCAGGGCGGCCGCTACGAGCAGTACTTC	-	-	TRBV9	TRBJ2-7
CASSSRTGRYGYTF	TGTGCCAGCAGCTCACGGACAGGGAGGTATGGCTACACCTTC	few	TRBD1	TRBV27	TRBJ1-2
CASSLGANTEAFF	TGTGCCAGCAGTTTGGGGGCTAACACTGAAGCTTTCTTT	few	-	TRBV28	TRBJ1-1
CASSPISGAEAFF	TGTGCCAGCTCACCTATTAGCGGGGCTGAAGCTTTCTTT	-	-	TRBV18	TRBJ1-1
CASSLILAGGVETQYF	TGTGCCAGCAGCTTAATCCTAGCGGGAGGGGTTGAGACCCAGTACTTC	-	TRBD2	TRBV7-2	TRBJ2-5
CASSQDRDTEAFF	TGTGCCAGCAGCCAAGACCGGGACACTGAAGCTTTCTTT	-	-	TRBV16	TRBJ1-1
CASSENPTGDYNSPLHF	TGCGCCAGCAGTGAGAATCCGACAGGGGACTATAATTCACCCCTCCACTTT	-	TRBD1	TRBV10-1	TRBJ1-6
CASSPRSGDLSYEQYF	TGTGCCAGCAGCCCGCGCTCAGGGGACCTCTCCTACGAGCAGTACTTC	-	-	TRBV7-2	TRBJ2-7
CAGGNEQFF	TGTGCCGGGGGGAATGAGCAGTTCTTC	-	-	TRBV5-6	TRBJ2-1